The source of this TCR beta chain is a study of OX40 agonist ivuxolimab in advanced cancers. Study as a whole: Patients with hepatocellular carcinoma, melanoma, renal cell or head and neck cancer made up the dose-escalation patients.

Generated by immunoSEQ multiplex PCR, the TCRdb table keeps only in-frame clones and is missing some. This table holds tens of thousands of clones, roughly nine tenths found once. The germline CDR1 and CDR2 sequences are PRHDT and FYEKMQ (reference sequence). V lost 0 bases and J lost 3, with 8 bases in between. The CDR3 runs to 14 residues. With autoimmune disease history or systemic immunosuppression, patients were excluded. The clonotype comes from an adult with an advanced solid tumor such as melanoma, head and neck, liver or kidney cancer. The sample in question was CD4+ or CD8+ T cells sorted from blood, obtained in a trial of the OX40 agonist ivuxolimab. V and J are TRBV13 and TRBJ1-2; D remains ambiguous. The CDR3 sequence is CASSLGQRYYGYTF. For the CDR3, the DNA is TGTGCCAGCAGCTTAGGCCAGCGCTACTATGGCTACACCTTC.